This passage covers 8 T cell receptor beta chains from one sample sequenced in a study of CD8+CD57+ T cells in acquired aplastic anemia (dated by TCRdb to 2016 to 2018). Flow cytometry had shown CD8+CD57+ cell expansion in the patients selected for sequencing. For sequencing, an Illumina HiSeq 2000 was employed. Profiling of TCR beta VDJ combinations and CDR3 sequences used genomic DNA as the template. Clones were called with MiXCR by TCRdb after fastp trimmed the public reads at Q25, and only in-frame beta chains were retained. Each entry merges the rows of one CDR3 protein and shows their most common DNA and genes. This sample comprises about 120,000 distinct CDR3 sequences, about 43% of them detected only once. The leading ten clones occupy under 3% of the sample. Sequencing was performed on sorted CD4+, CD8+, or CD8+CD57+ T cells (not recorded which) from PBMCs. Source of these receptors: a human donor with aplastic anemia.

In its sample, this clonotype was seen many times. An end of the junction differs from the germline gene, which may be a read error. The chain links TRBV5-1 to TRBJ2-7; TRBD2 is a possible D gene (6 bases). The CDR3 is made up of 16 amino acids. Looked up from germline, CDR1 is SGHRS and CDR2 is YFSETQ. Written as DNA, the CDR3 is TGCGCCAGCAGCTTGGGGGGCAAGACTAGTTCCTCCGAGCAGTACTTC. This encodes CASSLGGKTSSSEQYF.

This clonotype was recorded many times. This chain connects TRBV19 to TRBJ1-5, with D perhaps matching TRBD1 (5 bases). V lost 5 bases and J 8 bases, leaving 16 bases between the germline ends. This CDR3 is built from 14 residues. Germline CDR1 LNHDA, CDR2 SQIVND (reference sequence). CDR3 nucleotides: TGTGCCAGTAGTTTAACGAGAGGGACCGAGCCCCAGCATTTT. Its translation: CASSLTRGTEPQHF. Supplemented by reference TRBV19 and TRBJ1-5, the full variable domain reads DGGITQSPKYLFRKEGQNVTLSCEQNLNHDAMYWYRQDPGQGLRLIYYSQIVNDFQKGDIAEGYSVSREKKESFPLTVTSAQKNPTAFYLCASSLTRGTEPQHFGDGTRLSIL.

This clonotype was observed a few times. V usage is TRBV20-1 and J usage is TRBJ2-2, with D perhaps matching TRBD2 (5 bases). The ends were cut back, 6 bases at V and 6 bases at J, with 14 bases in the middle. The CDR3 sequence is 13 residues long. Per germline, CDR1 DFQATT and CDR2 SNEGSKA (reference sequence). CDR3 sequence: CSATLAVAGELFF. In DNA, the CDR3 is TGCAGTGCCACCCTAGCTGTGGCCGGGGAGCTGTTTTTT.

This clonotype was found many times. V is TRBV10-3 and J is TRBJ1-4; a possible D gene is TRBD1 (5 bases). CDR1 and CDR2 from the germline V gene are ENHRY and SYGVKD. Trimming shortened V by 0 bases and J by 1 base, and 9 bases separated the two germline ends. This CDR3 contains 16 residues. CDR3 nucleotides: TGTGCCATCAGTGAGTCCAGGGTCGGAACTAATGAAAAACTGTTTTTT. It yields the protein CAISESRVGTNEKLFF.

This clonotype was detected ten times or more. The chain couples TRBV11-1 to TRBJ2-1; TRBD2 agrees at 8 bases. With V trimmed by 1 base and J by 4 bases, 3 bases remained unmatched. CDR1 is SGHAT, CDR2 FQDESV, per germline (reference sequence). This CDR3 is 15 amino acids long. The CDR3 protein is CASSLEAGVYNEQFF. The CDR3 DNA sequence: TGTGCCAGCAGCTTAGAAGCGGGGGTTTACAATGAGCAGTTCTTC.

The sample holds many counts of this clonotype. CDR3 loop: CASTANHNEGAFF. The CDR3 region has the DNA TGTGCCAGCACCGCAAACCATAACGAGGGAGCTTTCTTT. J is TRBJ1-1 and V is TRBV7-6, with D uncertain. Trimming left V 7 bases short and J 10 bases short, with 19 bases between. The CDR3 covers 13 residues. Germline V lookup: CDR1 SGHVS, CDR2 FNYEAQ.

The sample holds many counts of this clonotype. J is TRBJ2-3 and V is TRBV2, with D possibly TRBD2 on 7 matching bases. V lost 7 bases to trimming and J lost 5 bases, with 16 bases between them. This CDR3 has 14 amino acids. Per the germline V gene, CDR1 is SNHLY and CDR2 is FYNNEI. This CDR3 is CASTLGGAIDTQYF. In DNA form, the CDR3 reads TGTGCCAGCACCCTGGGGGGGGCGATAGATACGCAGTATTTT.

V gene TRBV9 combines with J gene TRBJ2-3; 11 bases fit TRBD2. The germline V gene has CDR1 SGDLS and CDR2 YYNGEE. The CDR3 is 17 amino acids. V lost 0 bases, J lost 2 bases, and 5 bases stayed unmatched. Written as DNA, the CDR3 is TGTGCCAGCAGCGTAGTGGATAGCGGGGGGGACACAGATACGCAGTATTTT. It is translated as CASSVVDSGGDTDTQYF.